Listed below are T cell receptor beta chains from one sample, sequenced in a study of graft-versus-host responses after intestinal transplantation. These receptors' targets are unknown. Produced via immunoSEQ multiplex PCR; TCRdb's table is partial and in-frame only. The profile shows about 88,000 clones, 94% of them singletons. Sequencing used unstimulated CD4+ T cells sorted from spleen or lymph node cells, obtained before transplant. Receptor source: a human donor who was the organ donor for an intestinal transplant. Each CDR3 is given with its conserved first and last residue. The D gene is left open where the match is weak. Size is stated for part of the rows, as once, few or many counts, or as a class when the clone is expanded.

D,size,V,J,CDR3,DNA
NA,NA,TRBV25-1,TRBJ1-1,CASSGAKYWVGTEAFF,TGTGCCAGCAGCGGCGCCAAGTACTGGGTAGGTACTGAAGCTTTCTTT
NA,NA,TRBV5-1,TRBJ2-7,CASSLVTGSYEQYF,TGCGCCAGCAGCTTGGTGACAGGTTCCTACGAGCAGTACTTC
TRBD1,NA,TRBV7-9,TRBJ1-3,CASSPQDRATIYF,TGTGCCAGCAGCCCACAGGACAGGGCCACCATATATTTT
NA,NA,TRBV2,TRBJ1-5,CASSQPGSAQPQHF,TGTGCCAGCAGTCAACCAGGGTCGGCTCAGCCCCAGCATTTT
TRBD1,NA,TRBV30,TRBJ1-5,CAWSRWDRGNSPQHF,TGTGCCTGGAGCCGATGGGACAGGGGAAACTCGCCCCAGCATTTT
TRBD1,NA,TRBV6-5,TRBJ1-1,CASSYLGTGVNTEAFF,TGTGCCAGCAGCTACCTCGGGACAGGGGTGAACACTGAAGCTTTCTTT
NA,once,TRBV10-1,TRBJ2-3,CASRPGPGEGTDTQYF,TGCGCCAGCAGGCCAGGACCCGGGGAAGGTACAGATACGCAGTATTTT
NA,NA,TRBV9,TRBJ2-3,CASSRGGGADTQYF,TGTGCCAGCAGTCGAGGGGGAGGGGCAGATACGCAGTATTTT
NA,NA,TRBV5-1,TRBJ2-6,CASSRASDSGANVLTF,TGCGCCAGCAGCCGGGCGAGCGACTCTGGGGCCAACGTCCTGACTTTC
NA,NA,TRBV28,TRBJ1-5,CASSATGAVYQPQHF,TGTGCCAGCAGTGCGACTGGGGCGGTGTATCAGCCCCAGCATTTT
NA,NA,TRBV7-3,TRBJ2-5,CASSLSGLGAAGTQYF,TGTGCCAGCAGCTTAAGCGGTTTGGGGGCTGCCGGGACCCAGTACTTC
NA,NA,TRBV6-1,TRBJ1-1,CASSSDRNTEAFF,TGTGCCAGCAGTTCCGACAGAAATACTGAAGCTTTCTTT
NA,NA,TRBV28,TRBJ2-1,CASSGLDRYNEQFF,TGTGCCAGCAGTGGGTTAGACAGATACAATGAGCAGTTCTTC
NA,once,TRBV10-1,TRBJ2-7,CASGGQHIYEQYF,TGCGCCAGCGGTGGACAGCATATCTACGAGCAGTACTTC
TRBD1,NA,TRBV7-2,TRBJ1-1,CASSLDRGSGEAFF,TGTGCCAGCAGCCTGGACAGGGGATCCGGTGAAGCTTTCTTT
NA,NA,TRBV6-6,TRBJ2-6,CASRDLEGRVLTF,TGTGCCAGCAGGGACCTGGAGGGCCGTGTCCTGACTTTC
TRBD2,NA,TRBV7-2,TRBJ2-1,CASSFSGSGAWNEQFF,TGTGCCAGCAGCTTCTCGGGTAGCGGGGCGTGGAATGAGCAGTTCTTC
NA,NA,TRBV7-3,TRBJ2-2,CASSSSRWGARGGELFF,TGTGCCAGCAGCTCCTCAAGGTGGGGGGCGCGCGGCGGGGAGCTGTTTTTT
TRBD2,once,TRBV6-1,TRBJ2-1,CASRLAGGPGEQFF,TGTGCCAGCAGATTAGCGGGGGGGCCAGGTGAGCAGTTCTTC
NA,NA,TRBV7-8,TRBJ1-2,CASSLAPGTYYGYTF,TGTGCCAGCAGCTTAGCACCCGGAACCTACTATGGCTACACCTTC
NA,NA,TRBV29-1,TRBJ2-2,CSAITGSSTGELFF,TGCAGCGCGATAACAGGGTCTTCCACCGGGGAGCTGTTTTTT
TRBD2,NA,TRBV9,TRBJ2-1,CASSVGGTSGANEQFF,TGTGCCAGCAGCGTAGGTGGGACTAGCGGGGCCAATGAGCAGTTCTTC
TRBD1,few,TRBV28,TRBJ2-4,CASSLLKGQGLNIQYF,TGTGCCAGCAGTTTATTAAAGGGACAGGGGTTAAACATTCAGTACTTC
NA,NA,TRBV7-2,TRBJ1-1,CASSLVSQVNTEAFF,TGTGCCAGCAGCTTAGTGTCACAGGTGAACACTGAAGCTTTCTTT
NA,NA,TRBV19,TRBJ1-3,CASSIEGSGNTIYF,TGTGCCAGTAGTATAGAGGGCTCTGGAAACACCATATATTTT
TRBD2,NA,TRBV10-3,TRBJ2-7,CAISETSGGYSYEQYF,TGTGCCATCAGCGAAACTAGCGGGGGTTACTCCTACGAGCAGTACTTC
NA,NA,TRBV5-1,TRBJ2-3,CASSLVSGTASTDTQYF,TGCGCCAGCAGCTTGGTATCTGGGACGGCTAGCACAGATACGCAGTATTTT
TRBD2,NA,TRBV7-3,TRBJ2-3,CASSLWASGSTDTQYF,TGTGCCAGCAGCTTATGGGCTAGCGGGAGCACAGATACGCAGTATTTT
NA,NA,TRBV28,TRBJ1-1,CASSPPETTEAFF,TGTGCCAGCAGTCCCCCAGAGACCACTGAAGCTTTCTTT
NA,NA,TRBV5-5,TRBJ1-1,CASSFGFYTEAFF,TGTGCCAGCAGCTTCGGGTTCTACACTGAAGCTTTCTTT
NA,NA,TRBV4-1,TRBJ1-1,CASSPRAISNTEAFF,TGCGCCAGCAGCCCACGAGCGATTAGCAACACTGAAGCTTTCTTT
NA,NA,TRBV9,TRBJ1-6,CASSVGGRLNSPLHF,TGTGCCAGCAGCGTAGGAGGGCGACTTAATTCACCCCTCCACTTT
TRBD1,NA,TRBV28,TRBJ1-6,CASSLRDRGRSPLHF,TGTGCCAGCAGTTTGCGGGACAGGGGTCGTTCACCCCTCCACTTT
TRBD2,NA,TRBV9,TRBJ2-5,CASSARGGQETQYF,TGTGCCAGCAGCGCGCGGGGGGGCCAAGAGACCCAGTACTTC
TRBD1,NA,TRBV6-5,TRBJ2-7,CASSYSGQGAYEQYF,TGTGCCAGCAGTTACTCCGGGCAGGGGGCCTACGAGCAGTACTTC